These 4 T cell receptor beta chains came from one sample sequenced in a study of blood T cell repertoires in COVID-19. The data were produced by immunoSEQ multiplex PCR, yet TCRdb's version contains in-frame clones alone and is incomplete. The sample carries about 57,000 clones, 65% to 80% recorded once. What was sequenced was peripheral blood. All receptors derive from a human donor in a cohort sampled during active COVID-19.

V usage is TRBV10-1 and J usage is TRBJ2-3; 8 nucleotides align to TRBD2. J was trimmed by 4 bases and V by 0 bases; bases with no gene match: 3. CDR3 length: 15 residues. Per the germline V gene, CDR1 is WNHNN and CDR2 is SYGVQD (reference sequence). DNA of the CDR3: TGCGCCAGCAGTGAGTCAAAAGCGGGAGCAGATACGCAGTATTTT. It specifies CASSESKAGADTQYF.

This sequence joins TRBV28 and TRBJ1-2, with 8 nucleotides matching TRBD1. The CDR3 contains 15 residues. Germline V gene lookup returns CDR1 MDHEN and CDR2 SYDVKM. The V and J ends lost 4 bases and 2 bases, in that order; junction bases with no gene match: 6. The CDR3 reads CASSSGGSSNYGYTF. The CDR3 coding sequence is TGTGCCAGCAGTTCAGGGGGCTCGTCCAACTATGGCTACACCTTC.

The chain links TRBV9 to TRBJ2-1; possibly TRBD1 for D (6 bases). Germline V gene lookup returns CDR1 SGDLS and CDR2 YYNGEE. This CDR3 region has 15 residues. Trimming stripped 3 bases from V and 2 bases from J, with 12 bases between. The CDR3 nucleotides read TGTGCCAGCAGCGCTATGGGGGCGGCCTACAATGAGCAGTTCTTC. Translated, it gives CASSAMGAAYNEQFF.

The count of this clone is one. CDR3 sequence (DNA): TGTGCCAGCAGCCCCCCTTCGGGATGGAGCGCCGAGCAGTACTTC. Translation gives CASSPPSGWSAEQYF. The chain employs TRBV7-2 and TRBJ2-7; D might be TRBD2 (5 bases). CDR1 SGHTA and CDR2 FQGNSA come from the germline V gene. The CDR3 has 15 residues. Trimming removed 5 bases at V and 6 bases at J, with 20 bases between.